The T cell receptor beta chain described here comes from a study of beta chain features in type 1 diabetes. General study findings and limits: In patients and controls equally, PCR might favor templates that are shorter.

As to this clone: Its antigen remains unknown.

Reverse transcribing all isolated RNA meant expressed TCRB transcripts were sequenced. Profiled with immunoSEQ multiplex PCR; TCRdb holds only in-frame clones, not every one. This table holds fewer than 250,000 clones, over 8.5% found once. Sorting based on CD45RO/CCR7/CD25/CD127/CD95/CD27 separated CD4+ naive, central memory, regulatory and stem cell-like memory cells. Deletions cut 4 bases from V and 4 bases from J, with 13 bases between. The germline gives CDR1 SGHRS, CDR2 YFSETQ. This CDR3 has 14 residues. The TCR sequence derives from a woman aged 18-30 years in good health. V and J are TRBV5-1 and TRBJ2-3; maybe TRBD2 (6 bases). Sequencing was performed on naive CD4+ T cells from blood. This chain's CDR3 is CASSVERGADTQYF. The DNA of the CDR3 is TGCGCCAGCAGCGTAGAGCGCGGGGCAGATACGCAGTATTTT.